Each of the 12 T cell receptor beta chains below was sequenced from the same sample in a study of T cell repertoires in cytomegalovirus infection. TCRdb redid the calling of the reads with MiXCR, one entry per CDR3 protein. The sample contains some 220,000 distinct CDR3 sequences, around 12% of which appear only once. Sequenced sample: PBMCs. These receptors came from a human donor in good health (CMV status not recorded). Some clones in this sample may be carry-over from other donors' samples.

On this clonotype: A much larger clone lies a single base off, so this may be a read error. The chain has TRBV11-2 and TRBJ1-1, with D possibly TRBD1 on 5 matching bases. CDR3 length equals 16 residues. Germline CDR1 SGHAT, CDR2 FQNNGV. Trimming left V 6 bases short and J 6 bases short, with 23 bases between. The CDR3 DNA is TGTGCCAGCAGGCGGTCAGGGTCGGGGTGGGGCGCTGAAGCTTTCTTT. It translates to CASRRSGSGWGAEAFF.

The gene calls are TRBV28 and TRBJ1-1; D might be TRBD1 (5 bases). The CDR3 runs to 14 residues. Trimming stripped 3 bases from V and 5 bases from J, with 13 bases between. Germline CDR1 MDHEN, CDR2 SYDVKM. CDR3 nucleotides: TGTGCCAGCAGTTTCCCACCCCGGGGGACTGAAGCTTTCTTT. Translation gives CASSFPPRGTEAFF.

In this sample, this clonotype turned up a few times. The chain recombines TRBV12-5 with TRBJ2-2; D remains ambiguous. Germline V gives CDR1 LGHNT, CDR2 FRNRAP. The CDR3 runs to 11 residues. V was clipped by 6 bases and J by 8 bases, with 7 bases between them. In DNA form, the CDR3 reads TGTGCTAGTGGGGCCTTAGGGGAGCTGTTTTTT. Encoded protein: CASGALGELFF. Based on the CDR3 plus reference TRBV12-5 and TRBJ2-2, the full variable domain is DARVTQTPRHKVTEMGQEVTMRCQPILGHNTVFWYRQTMMQGLELLAYFRNRAPLDDSGMPKDRFSAEMPDATLATLKIQPSEPRDSAVYFCASGALGELFFGEGSRLTVL.

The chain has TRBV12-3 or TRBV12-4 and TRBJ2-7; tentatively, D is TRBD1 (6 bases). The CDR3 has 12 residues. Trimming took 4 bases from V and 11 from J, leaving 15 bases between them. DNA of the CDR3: TGTGCCAGCAGTTCTACGGGACACGTGAAGTACTTC. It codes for CASSSTGHVKYF.

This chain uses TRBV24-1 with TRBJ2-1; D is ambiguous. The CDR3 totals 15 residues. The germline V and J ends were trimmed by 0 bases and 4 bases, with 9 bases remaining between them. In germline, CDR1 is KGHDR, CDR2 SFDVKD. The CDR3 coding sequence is TGTGCCACCAGTGATTTGCCGGGCCGGTACAATGAGCAGTTCTTC. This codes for CATSDLPGRYNEQFF.

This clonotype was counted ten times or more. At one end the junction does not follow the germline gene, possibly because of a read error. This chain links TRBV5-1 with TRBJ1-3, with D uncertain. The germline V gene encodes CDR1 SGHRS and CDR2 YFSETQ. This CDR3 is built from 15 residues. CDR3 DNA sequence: TGTGCCAGCAGCTTAGAGGGCGCCTCTGGAAACACCATATATTTT. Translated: CASSLEGASGNTIYF.

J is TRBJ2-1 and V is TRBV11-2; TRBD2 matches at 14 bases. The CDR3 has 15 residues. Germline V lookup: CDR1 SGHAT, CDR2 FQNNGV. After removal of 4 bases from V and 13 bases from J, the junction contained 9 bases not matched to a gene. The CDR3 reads CASSSEGLAGARQFF. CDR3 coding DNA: TGTGCCAGCAGCTCTGAGGGACTAGCGGGGGCCCGACAGTTCTTC.

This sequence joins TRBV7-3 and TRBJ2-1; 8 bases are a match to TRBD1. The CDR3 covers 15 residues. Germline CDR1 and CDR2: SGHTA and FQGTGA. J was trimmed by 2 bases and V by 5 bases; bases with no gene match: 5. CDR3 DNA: TGTGCCAGCAGCCCGGGACAGGAGCCCTACAATGAGCAGTTCTTC. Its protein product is CASSPGQEPYNEQFF.

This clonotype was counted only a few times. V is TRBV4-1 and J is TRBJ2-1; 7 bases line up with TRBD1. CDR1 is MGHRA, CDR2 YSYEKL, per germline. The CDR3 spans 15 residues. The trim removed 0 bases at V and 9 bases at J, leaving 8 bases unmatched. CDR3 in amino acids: CASSQESRAGGEQFF. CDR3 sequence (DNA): TGCGCCAGCAGCCAAGAAAGTCGTGCAGGGGGTGAGCAGTTCTTC.

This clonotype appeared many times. DNA of the CDR3: TGCGCCAGCACCTTTACCGGGACAGGGGGCGCGAGGGCTTTCTTT. This encodes CASTFTGTGGARAFF. The chain employs TRBV5-1 and TRBJ1-1; 12 bases are a match to TRBD1. CDR1 and CDR2 (germline): SGHRS, YFSETQ. The V segment lost 6 bases and the J segment 11 bases; nucleotides outside the gene matches: 14. The CDR3 contains 15 residues.

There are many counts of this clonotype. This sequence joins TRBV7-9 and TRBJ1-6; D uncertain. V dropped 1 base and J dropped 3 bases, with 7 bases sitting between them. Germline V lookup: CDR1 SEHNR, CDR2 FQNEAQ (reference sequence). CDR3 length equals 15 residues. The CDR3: CASSLEAGYNSPLHF. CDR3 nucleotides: TGTGCCAGCAGCTTAGAAGCAGGCTATAATTCACCCCTCCACTTT.

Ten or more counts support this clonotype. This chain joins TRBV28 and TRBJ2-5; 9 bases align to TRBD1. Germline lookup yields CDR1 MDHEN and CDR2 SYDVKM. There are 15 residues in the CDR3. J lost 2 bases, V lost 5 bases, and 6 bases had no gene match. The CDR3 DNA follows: TGTGCCAGCAGTGTCGGGACAGGGATACAAGAGACCCAGTACTTC. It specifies CASSVGTGIQETQYF.